The subject of this entry is one TCR beta chain. Its specificity is not known. The junction and the germline gene differ at one end; a read error may be behind it. Tens of thousands of T cell genomes (about 0.2 ug DNA) went into each sorted-subset replicate. Measured with immunoSEQ multiplex PCR; TCRdb has only the in-frame clones, and not every one. The sample shows roughly 680,000 clones, 72% of them seen only once. The sample comes from a study of shared clonotypes between healthy human individuals. The wider study: Researchers assigned three CD4 naive, three CD4 memory, two CD8 naive and one CD8 memory plate to each donor.

Germline CDR1 MGHRA, CDR2 YSYEKL. The CDR3 covers 14 residues. Study-wide results and caveats: Relative to memory subsets, naive subsets generally showed larger estimated richness. Sharing across a few donors was seen in 5% to 5.5% of naive CD4 clonotypes.

The source of this sequence is a woman younger than 45 in good health. This chain links TRBV4-1 with TRBJ2-7; 10 bases map to TRBD2. The sample was memory CD4+ T cells sorted from blood. Noted subset: CD45RA-negative fraction. CDR3 nucleotides: TGCGCCAGCAGCCAAGTTAGACTAGCGGGCTCCTTCCGATTC. Protein: CASSQVRLAGSFRF.